This T cell receptor (beta chain) stems from a study of T cell repertoires in cytomegalovirus infection. Trimming shortened V by 4 bases and J by 3 bases, and 17 bases separated the two germline ends. The CDR3 runs to 16 residues. The germline CDR1 and CDR2 sequences are MGHRA and YSYEKL. Each CDR3 protein is one row after TCRdb ran MiXCR on the reads. The table shows more than 300,000 distinct CDR3 sequences, with just under 35% occurring only once. This clonotype appeared a few times. Its antigen is not identified. This sequence joins TRBV4-1 and TRBJ2-3; D gene uncertain. This material consisted of cultured PBMCs, taken from culture after CMV antigen stimulation. This TCR derives from a human donor in good health (CMV status not recorded). Some clones in this sample may be carry-over from other donors' samples. The CDR3 spells CASSPPPAANTDTQYF. The CDR3 DNA reads TGCGCCAGCAGCCCCCCCCCGGCGGCAAATACAGATACGCAGTATTTT.